This T cell receptor (beta chain) is drawn from a study of cytomegalovirus exposure and HLA in healthy donors. Study conclusions and caveats: It was reported that the classifier diagnosed cytomegalovirus status with high specificity and sensitivity in both the original and validation cohorts.

For this clone: Its antigen is undetermined.

The PCR used 60 Vbeta and 13 Jbeta primers. Here immunoSEQ multiplex PCR was the method, and the copy in TCRdb shows in-frame clones only, minus some. The data show some 190,000 clones, with 70% to 80% seen just once and over 2% held by the top ten. Sequenced: PBMCs. The origin of this receptor is a woman in her twenties or thirties in good health and CMV-seropositive.

Here the CDR3 DNA reads TGTGCCAGCAGCTTCCAATCGGCCGGGACAGGGGTGCAAAAACTGTTTTTT. Amino acids: CASSFQSAGTGVQKLFF. The chain uses TRBV7-2 and TRBJ1-4; 10 nucleotides line up with TRBD1. Germline trimming cut 3 bases from V and 9 bases from J; bases unmatched to any gene: 13. This CDR3 is built from 17 residues. Germline V gives CDR1 SGHTA, CDR2 FQGNSA. Combining the CDR3 with reference TRBV7-2 and TRBJ1-4 gives the whole variable domain GAGVSQSPSNKVTEKGKDVELRCDPISGHTALYWYRQSLGQGLEFLIYFQGNSAPDKSGLPSDRFSAERTGGSVSTLTIQRTQQEDSAVYLCASSFQSAGTGVQKLFFGSGTQLSVL.